The present entry profiles one T cell receptor (beta chain) with its context. This entry belongs to a study of cytomegalovirus exposure and HLA in healthy donors. The PCR contained 60 Vbeta and 13 Jbeta primers. The protocol was immunoSEQ multiplex PCR, while the TCRdb copy is restricted to in-frame clones and leaves out a portion. The sample lists 85,000 to 120,000 clones, over 60% occurring once. Sample: PBMCs. The origin of this receptor is a woman aged 50 to 65 in good health and CMV-seropositive.

The CDR3 coding sequence is TGTGCCAGCAGCCTGGGGACAGGGACCCAGTATTTT. As protein: CASSLGTGTQYF. The chain combines TRBV5-4 with TRBJ2-3, with 9 bases identical to TRBD1. V lost 4 bases to trimming and J lost 12 bases; unmatched junction nucleotides: 6. The CDR3 length is 12 residues. CDR1 and CDR2 from the germline V gene are SGHNT and YYREEE (reference sequence).